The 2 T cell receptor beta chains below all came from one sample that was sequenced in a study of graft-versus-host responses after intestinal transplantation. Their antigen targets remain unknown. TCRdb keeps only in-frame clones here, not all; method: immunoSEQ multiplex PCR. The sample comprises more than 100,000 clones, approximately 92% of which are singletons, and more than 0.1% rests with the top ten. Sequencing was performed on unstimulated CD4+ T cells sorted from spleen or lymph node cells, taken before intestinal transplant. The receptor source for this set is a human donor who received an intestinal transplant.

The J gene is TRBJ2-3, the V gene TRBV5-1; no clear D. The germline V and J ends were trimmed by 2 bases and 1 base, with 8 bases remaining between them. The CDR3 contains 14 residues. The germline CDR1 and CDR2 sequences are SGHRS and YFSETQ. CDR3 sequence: CASSLEMGTDTQYF. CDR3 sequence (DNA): TGCGCCAGCAGCTTAGAGATGGGCACAGATACGCAGTATTTT. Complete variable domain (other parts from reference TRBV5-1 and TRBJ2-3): KAGVTQTPRYLIKTRGQQVTLSCSPISGHRSVSWYQQTPGQGLQFLFEYFSETQRNKGNFPGRFSGRQFSNSRSEMNVSTLELGDSALYLCASSLEMGTDTQYFGPGTRLTVL.

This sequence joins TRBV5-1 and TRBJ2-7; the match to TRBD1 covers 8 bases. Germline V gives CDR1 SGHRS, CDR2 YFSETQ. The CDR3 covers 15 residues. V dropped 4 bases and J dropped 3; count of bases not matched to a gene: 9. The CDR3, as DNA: TGCGCCAGCAGCCACGACAGGGGTAAAGTCTACGAGCAGTACTTC. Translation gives CASSHDRGKVYEQYF.